Here is one T cell receptor (beta chain) with its context. This sample was included in a study of T cells after yellow fever vaccination. J gave up 3 bases and V 0 bases, and 7 bases lay outside the gene matches. Germline V CDR1 and CDR2: SQVTM, ANQGSEA. The CDR3 totals 16 residues. Each CDR3 protein is one row after TCRdb ran MiXCR on the 5' RACE reads. The data show 99,000 or so distinct CDR3 sequences, 4.5% to 6% seen once. This specimen consisted of CD8+ T cells sorted from PBMCs, obtained 10 days after the yellow fever booster vaccination. The clonotype was recovered from a man in his late teens or twenties who received the YFV17D yellow fever vaccine. The chain carries TRBV29-1 and TRBJ2-2, with 7 bases fitting TRBD2. The CDR3 DNA sequence: TGCAGCGTTGAAGATCGGGGGACTACTGACACCGGGGAGCTGTTTTTT. Its translation: CSVEDRGTTDTGELFF.